This entry lists 23 T cell receptor beta chains sequenced from one sample in a study of cytomegalovirus exposure and HLA in healthy donors. With 60 Vbeta and 13 Jbeta primers, the PCR was carried out. Generated by immunoSEQ multiplex PCR, the TCRdb table keeps only in-frame clones and is missing some. This table has about 180,000 clones, around three quarters appearing once. The sequencing input was PBMCs. Every receptor here comes from a woman in her thirties or forties in good health and CMV-seronegative.

CDR3 region: CASRSRGRLAETSTDTQYF. The DNA for the CDR3 is TGTGCCAGCAGGTCCCGGGGCCGACTAGCGGAGACAAGCACAGATACGCAGTATTTT. The rearrangement links TRBV27 to TRBJ2-3; 9 bases align to TRBD2. The V gene end was trimmed by 6 bases and the J gene end by 0 bases; junction bases not matched to a gene: 16. CDR3 length equals 19 residues. CDR1 is MNHEY, CDR2 SMNVEV, per germline (reference sequence).

The genes are TRBV7-8 and TRBJ1-3; D not certain. Germline V gene data show CDR1 as SGHVS and CDR2 as FQNEAQ. CDR3 length: 14 amino acids. The V gene lost 5 bases and the J gene lost 4 bases, with 12 bases spanning the gap. CDR3 bases: TGTGCCAGCAGCCCCGTGAGGGCGGGAAACACCATATATTTT. Translation gives CASSPVRAGNTIYF.

The chain combines TRBV14 with TRBJ2-2; D unclear. Germline values: CDR1 SGHDN, CDR2 FVKESK. Trimming removed 3 bases at V and 4 bases at J, with 6 bases between. The CDR3 contains 13 residues. The CDR3 sequence: CASSQKRTGELFF. The CDR3 nucleotides read TGTGCCAGCAGCCAGAAGCGCACCGGGGAGCTGTTTTTT.

The chain couples TRBV29-1 to TRBJ2-1; 8 nucleotides align to TRBD2. Germline CDR1 SQVTM, CDR2 ANQGSEA. J gave up 9 bases and V 4 bases, and 8 bases lay outside the gene matches. The CDR3 totals 13 residues. In DNA form, the CDR3 reads TGCAGCGTTGCGAGTAGCGGGATCGGTGAGCAGTTCTTC. Encoded protein: CSVASSGIGEQFF.

The chain carries TRBV18 and TRBJ1-2; 10 positions agree with TRBD1. Per germline, CDR1 KGHSH and CDR2 LQKENI. Losses at the gene ends were 3 bases for V and 0 bases for J; bases not matched to a gene: 7. CDR3 length: 17 amino acids. The CDR3 spells CASSPFGTGDPNYGYTF. The CDR3 DNA is TGTGCCAGCTCACCTTTTGGGACAGGGGATCCTAACTATGGCTACACCTTC.

The rearrangement links TRBV5-6 to TRBJ2-5; 8 bases agree with TRBD1. The end of the DNA fits TRBJ2-7 better, so the J call may be wrong. The CDR3 spans 13 residues. Germline assignment: CDR1 SGHDT and CDR2 YYEEEE. The CDR3 DNA sequence: TGTGCCAGCAGCCGACAGGGGAACCACGAGCAGTACTTC. It yields the protein CASSRQGNHEQYF.

The chain recombines TRBV28 with TRBJ2-1; 7 nucleotides agree with TRBD2. The CDR3 sequence is 16 residues long. CDR1 and CDR2 from the germline V gene are MDHEN and SYDVKM. V gave up 6 bases and J gave up 15 bases; unmatched junction bases: 23. Here the CDR3 reads CASSLAGERDPPSGFF. In DNA, the CDR3 is TGTGCCAGCAGCCTTGCGGGGGAGCGGGATCCCCCCTCCGGGTTCTTC.

V gene TRBV7-8 combines with J gene TRBJ1-1; 7 nucleotides agree with TRBD1. V trimming: 3 bases; J trimming: 4 bases; junction bases outside the gene matches: 5. This CDR3 comprises 14 residues. Germline V gene data show CDR1 as SGHVS and CDR2 as FQNEAQ. CDR3 in amino acids: CASSFNRGGTEAFF. The CDR3 DNA sequence: TGTGCCAGCAGCTTCAACAGGGGAGGCACTGAAGCTTTCTTT. Together with reference TRBV7-8 and TRBJ1-1, the CDR3 gives the full variable domain: GAGVSQSPRYKVAKRGQDVALRCDPISGHVSLFWYQQALGQGPEFLTYFQNEAQLDKSGLPSDRFFAERPEGSVSTLKIQRTQQEDSAVYLCASSFNRGGTEAFFGQGTRLTVV.

The chain combines TRBV6-1 with TRBJ2-7; TRBD1 agrees at 12 bases. The CDR3 extends over 13 amino acids. With V trimmed by 6 bases and J by 7 bases, 4 bases remained unmatched. Germline V gives CDR1 MNHNS, CDR2 SASEGT. CDR3: CASRGQGAWEQYF. DNA for the CDR3: TGTGCCAGCAGGGGACAGGGGGCGTGGGAGCAGTACTTC.

This clone was counted a single time. The chain carries TRBV6-1 and TRBJ2-5; D not resolved. Germline values: CDR1 MNHNS, CDR2 SASEGT. The V end was cut by 3 bases, the J end by 4 bases, with 12 bases between. This CDR3 contains 14 residues. Here the CDR3 DNA reads TGTGCCAGCAGTGACCCCCTAAATGGAGAGACCCAGTACTTC. This sequence encodes CASSDPLNGETQYF.

The chain links TRBV6-6 to TRBJ2-3; the D gene is possibly TRBD2 (5 bases). The germline V gene has CDR1 MNHNY and CDR2 SVGAGI (reference sequence). V lost 3 bases and J 6 bases, leaving 10 bases between the germline ends. The CDR3 spans 13 residues. The CDR3 loop reads CASSYSGFDTQYF. The CDR3 DNA follows: TGTGCCAGCAGTTATTCGGGGTTTGATACGCAGTATTTT.

The chain recombines TRBV25-1 with TRBJ2-5; TRBD1 is a possible D gene (5 bases). Germline V gene lookup returns CDR1 MGHDK and CDR2 SYGVNS. This CDR3 is built from 16 residues. V shed 0 bases and J shed 1 base, with 12 bases lying between them. The CDR3 region has the DNA TGTGCCAGCAGTGAATACCCAGGGATAACCCAAGAGACCCAGTACTTC. The encoded protein is CASSEYPGITQETQYF.

The chain employs TRBV29-1 and TRBJ1-5, with 7 bases matching TRBD1. The CDR3 is 13 amino acids. After removal of 4 bases from V and 5 bases from J, the junction contained 5 bases not matched to a gene. Germline V gene sequence: CDR1 SQVTM, CDR2 ANQGSEA. Here the CDR3 DNA reads TGCAGCGTTGCGACAGGGATCCATCAGCCCCAGCATTTT. The encoded protein is CSVATGIHQPQHF.

The chain recombines TRBV6-1 with TRBJ2-5, with TRBD1 matching 10 bases. CDR1 and CDR2 (germline): MNHNS, SASEGT. Germline trimming cut 7 bases from V and 6 bases from J; bases unmatched to any gene: 5. The CDR3 totals 13 residues. The CDR3 DNA reads as TGTGCCAGCATTGGGACAGGGGACAAGACCCAGTACTTC. Encoded protein: CASIGTGDKTQYF.

The J gene is TRBJ2-4, the V gene TRBV4-3, with TRBD1 identical over 8 bases. V lost 4 bases and J lost 0; bases outside the gene matches: 5. The CDR3 length is 16 residues. Germline V CDR1 and CDR2: LGHNA, YSLEER. CDR3: CASSPSTGEAKNIQYF. The CDR3 nucleotides are TGCGCCAGCAGCCCATCGACAGGGGAAGCCAAAAACATTCAGTACTTC.

This rearrangement joins TRBV6-1 to TRBJ2-7; D may be TRBD2 (7 bases). The V end lost 2 bases, the J end lost 2 bases, and 13 bases lay between the germline ends. CDR1 is MNHNS, CDR2 SASEGT, per germline. The CDR3 runs to 15 residues. The CDR3 DNA reads as TGTGCCAGCAGTGAAATCGGGGGGCGAACCTACGAGCAGTACTTC. Residues: CASSEIGGRTYEQYF.

The DNA of the CDR3 is TGTGCCAGCTCACCTATATCACGGGGGGGATACACTGAAGCTTTCTTT. Translation: CASSPISRGGYTEAFF. The chain links TRBV18 to TRBJ1-1, with D tentatively TRBD1 (5 bases). V was clipped by 3 bases and J by 3 bases, with 17 bases between them. The CDR3 runs to 16 residues. Germline V gene sequence: CDR1 KGHSH, CDR2 LQKENI.

The genes are TRBV5-4 and TRBJ1-1; D possibly corresponds to TRBD1 (6 bases). The length of the CDR3 is 15 residues. V was cut by 3 bases and J by 1 base, with 13 bases left in between. Germline values: CDR1 SGHNT, CDR2 YYREEE (reference sequence). CDR3 in amino acids: CASSSGVSANTEAFF. The CDR3, as DNA: TGTGCCAGCAGCTCAGGGGTTTCCGCGAACACTGAAGCTTTCTTT.

The chain uses TRBV5-1 and TRBJ1-1; no clear D. In germline, CDR1 is SGHRS, CDR2 YFSETQ. The length of the CDR3 is 13 residues. Trimming stripped 4 bases from V and 1 base from J, with 8 bases between. CDR3 region: CASSEVQNTEAFF. The CDR3 DNA is TGCGCCAGCAGCGAGGTACAGAACACTGAAGCTTTCTTT.

This chain uses TRBV14 with TRBJ2-7; 7 bases line up with TRBD1. The germline CDR1 and CDR2 sequences are SGHDN and FVKESK. The CDR3 consists of 21 residues. J gave up 2 bases and V 7 bases, and 29 bases lay outside the gene matches. The CDR3 region is CASTREHETGYLFPAPYEQYF. The CDR3 DNA follows: TGTGCCAGCACACGCGAGCATGAGACAGGGTATCTTTTCCCCGCTCCCTACGAGCAGTACTTC.

This chain connects TRBV30 to TRBJ2-5, with D unclear. Trimming removed 0 bases at V and 5 bases at J, with 4 bases between. Germline V gives CDR1 GTSNPN, CDR2 SVGIG (reference sequence). The CDR3 extends over 11 amino acids. CDR3: CAWSVRETQYF. The CDR3 bases are TGTGCCTGGAGTGTTCGGGAGACCCAGTACTTC.

The chain combines TRBV15 with TRBJ2-3; TRBD2 might be the D (6 bases). CDR3 length: 17 residues. V gave up 0 bases and J gave up 0 bases, with 13 bases separating them. Germline V gene lookup returns CDR1 LNHNV and CDR2 YYDKDF (reference sequence). In DNA, the CDR3 is TGTGCCACCAGCAGAGACGGGGCGGGATGGAGCACAGATACGCAGTATTTT. Translation: CATSRDGAGWSTDTQYF.

The V and J genes are TRBV9 and TRBJ2-3, with D hard to call. The CDR3 is 15 amino acids. In germline, CDR1 is SGDLS, CDR2 YYNGEE. V was trimmed by 1 base and J by 0 bases, leaving 9 bases between them. CDR3: CASSVSLVSTDTQYF. The CDR3 region has the DNA TGTGCCAGCAGCGTAAGCCTGGTTAGCACAGATACGCAGTATTTT.